This note documents a single T cell receptor (beta chain) sequence. Its specificity is not known. Oncomine TCR Beta short-read sequencing was applied to DNA from cultured CD4+ T cells. TCRdb processed the PCR reads anew with MiXCR; each CDR3 protein has one entry. The table has 9,000 to 13,000 distinct CDR3 sequences, 43% seen once. The record originates from a study of vaccination and CD4 T cells after COVID-19. Treatment of the sample: 10-day PBMC culture with coronavirus spike peptide pools or control peptides (ViraFEST assay). T cells were expanded with peptide pools, and expanded clonotypes were identified by TCR sequencing. Positive PCR tests dated from March to December 2020, predating US Alpha, Beta and Delta variants. Germline lookup yields CDR1 DFQATT and CDR2 SNEGSKA (reference sequence). Trimming removed 2 bases at V and 3 bases at J, with 7 bases between. The CDR3 length is 12 residues.

The receptor's source is a human donor who had recovered from COVID-19. Specimen: CD4+ T cells from blood, cultured in vitro. V gene TRBV20-1 combines with J gene TRBJ1-1; the D is unclear. The CDR3 DNA reads as TGCAGTGCTAGATTCGGGGACACTGAAGCTTTCTTT. Amino acids: CSARFGDTEAFF.